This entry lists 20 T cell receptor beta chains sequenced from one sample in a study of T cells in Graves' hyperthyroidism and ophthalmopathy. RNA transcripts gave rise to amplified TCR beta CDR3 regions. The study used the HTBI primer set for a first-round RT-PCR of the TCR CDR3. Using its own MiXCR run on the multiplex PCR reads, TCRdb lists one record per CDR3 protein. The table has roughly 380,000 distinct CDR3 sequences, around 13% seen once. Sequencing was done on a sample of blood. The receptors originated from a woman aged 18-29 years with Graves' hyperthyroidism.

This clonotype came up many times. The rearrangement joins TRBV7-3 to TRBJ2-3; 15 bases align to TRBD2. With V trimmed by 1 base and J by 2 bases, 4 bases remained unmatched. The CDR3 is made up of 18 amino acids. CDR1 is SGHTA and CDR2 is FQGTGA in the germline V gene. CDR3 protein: CASSLMGLAGGLTDTQYF. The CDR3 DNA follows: TGTGCCAGCAGCTTAATGGGACTAGCGGGAGGTCTCACAGATACGCAGTATTTT.

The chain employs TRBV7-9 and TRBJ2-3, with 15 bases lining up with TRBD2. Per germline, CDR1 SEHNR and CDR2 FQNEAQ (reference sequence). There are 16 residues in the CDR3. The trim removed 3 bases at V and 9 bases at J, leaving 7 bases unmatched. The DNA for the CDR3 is TGTGCCAGCAGCTTCTCCGGGACTAGCGGGAGGAGGACGCAGTATTTT. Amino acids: CASSFSGTSGRRTQYF.

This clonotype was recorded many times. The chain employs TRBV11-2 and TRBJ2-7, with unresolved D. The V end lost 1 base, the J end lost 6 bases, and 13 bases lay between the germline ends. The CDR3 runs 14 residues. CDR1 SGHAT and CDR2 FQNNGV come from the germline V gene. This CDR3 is CASSLGMSHPEQYF. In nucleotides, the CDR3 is TGTGCCAGCAGCTTAGGTATGTCCCACCCCGAGCAGTACTTC.

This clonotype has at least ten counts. CDR3 sequence reads: CASTRGDGYTF. The CDR3 coding sequence is TGTGCCAGCACGAGGGGGGATGGCTACACCTTC. V gene TRBV2 combines with J gene TRBJ1-2; tentatively, D is TRBD1 (6 bases). Per germline, CDR1 SNHLY and CDR2 FYNNEI. The ends were cut back, 7 bases at V and 6 bases at J, with 9 bases in the middle. The CDR3 spans 11 residues.

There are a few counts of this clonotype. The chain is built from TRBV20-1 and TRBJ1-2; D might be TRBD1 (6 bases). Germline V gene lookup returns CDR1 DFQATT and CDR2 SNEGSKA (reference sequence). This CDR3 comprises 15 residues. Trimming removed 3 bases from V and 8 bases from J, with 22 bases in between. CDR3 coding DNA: TGCAGTGCTAGTTCCCTGACAGGAGTTAGTCAGGGCTACACCTTC. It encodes CSASSLTGVSQGYTF.

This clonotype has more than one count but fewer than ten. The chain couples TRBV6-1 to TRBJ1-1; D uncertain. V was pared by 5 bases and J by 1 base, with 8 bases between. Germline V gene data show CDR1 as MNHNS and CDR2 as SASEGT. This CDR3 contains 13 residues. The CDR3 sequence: CASSTTPNTEAFF. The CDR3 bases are TGTGCCAGCAGTACGACCCCGAACACTGAAGCTTTCTTT.

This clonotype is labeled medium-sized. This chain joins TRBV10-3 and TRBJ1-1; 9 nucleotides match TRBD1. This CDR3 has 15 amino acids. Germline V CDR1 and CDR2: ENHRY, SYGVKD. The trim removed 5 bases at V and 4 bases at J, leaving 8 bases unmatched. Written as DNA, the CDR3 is TGTGCCATCAGTATACCGGGACAGGGAATCACTGAAGCTTTCTTT. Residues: CAISIPGQGITEAFF.

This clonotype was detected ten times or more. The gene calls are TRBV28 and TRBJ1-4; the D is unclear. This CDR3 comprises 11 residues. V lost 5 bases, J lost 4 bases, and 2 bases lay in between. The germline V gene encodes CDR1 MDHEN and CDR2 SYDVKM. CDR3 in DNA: TGTGCCAGCAGTAGTAATGAAAAACTGTTTTTT. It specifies CASSSNEKLFF.

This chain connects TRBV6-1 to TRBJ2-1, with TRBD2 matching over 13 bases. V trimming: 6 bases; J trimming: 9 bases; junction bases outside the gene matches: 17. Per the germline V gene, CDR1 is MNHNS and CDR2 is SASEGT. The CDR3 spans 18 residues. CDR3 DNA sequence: TGTGCCAGCAGAGTTGGGACTAGCGGGATGCTTCTCTTGGCTGAGCAGTTCTTC. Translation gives CASRVGTSGMLLLAEQFF.

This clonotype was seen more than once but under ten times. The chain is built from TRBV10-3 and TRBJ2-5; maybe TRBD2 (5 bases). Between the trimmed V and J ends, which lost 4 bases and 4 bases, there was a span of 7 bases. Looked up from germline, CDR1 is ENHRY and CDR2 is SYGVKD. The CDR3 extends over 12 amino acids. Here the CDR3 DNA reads TGTGCCATCAGTGTACGGGGAGAGACCCAGTACTTC. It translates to CAISVRGETQYF.

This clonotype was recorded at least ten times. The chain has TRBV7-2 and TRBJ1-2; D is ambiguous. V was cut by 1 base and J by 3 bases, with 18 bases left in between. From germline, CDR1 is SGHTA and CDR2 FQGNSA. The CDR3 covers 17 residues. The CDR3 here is CASSLVSFRPSDYGYTF. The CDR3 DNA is TGTGCCAGCAGCTTAGTATCATTTCGTCCTAGTGACTATGGCTACACCTTC.

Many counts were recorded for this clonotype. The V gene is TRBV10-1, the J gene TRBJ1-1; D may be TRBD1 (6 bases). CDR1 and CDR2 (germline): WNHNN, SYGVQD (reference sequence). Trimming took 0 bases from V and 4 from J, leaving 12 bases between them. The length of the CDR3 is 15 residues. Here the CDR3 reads CASSESRGAATEAFF. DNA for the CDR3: TGCGCCAGCAGTGAGTCGCGGGGGGCGGCCACTGAAGCTTTCTTT.

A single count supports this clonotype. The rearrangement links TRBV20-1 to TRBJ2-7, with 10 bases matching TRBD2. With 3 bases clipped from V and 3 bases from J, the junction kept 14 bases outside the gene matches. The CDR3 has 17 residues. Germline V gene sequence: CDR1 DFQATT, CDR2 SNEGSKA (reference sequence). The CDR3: CSASSSRRLAGVYEQYF. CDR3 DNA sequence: TGCAGTGCTAGCTCCTCCAGGCGTCTAGCGGGAGTCTACGAGCAGTACTTC.

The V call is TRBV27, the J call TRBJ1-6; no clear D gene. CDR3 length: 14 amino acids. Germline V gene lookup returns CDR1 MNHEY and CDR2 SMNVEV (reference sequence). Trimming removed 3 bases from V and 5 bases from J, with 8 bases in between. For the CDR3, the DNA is TGTGCCAGCAGTTTCGGGTCTCATAATTCACCCCTCCACTTT. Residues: CASSFGSHNSPLHF.

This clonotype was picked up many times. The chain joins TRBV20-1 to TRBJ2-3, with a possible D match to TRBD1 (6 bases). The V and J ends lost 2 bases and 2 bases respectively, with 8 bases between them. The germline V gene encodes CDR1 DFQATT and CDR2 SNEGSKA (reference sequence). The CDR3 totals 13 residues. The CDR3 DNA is TGCAGTGCTAGAAGGGACAACACAGATACGCAGTATTTT. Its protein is CSARRDNTDTQYF.

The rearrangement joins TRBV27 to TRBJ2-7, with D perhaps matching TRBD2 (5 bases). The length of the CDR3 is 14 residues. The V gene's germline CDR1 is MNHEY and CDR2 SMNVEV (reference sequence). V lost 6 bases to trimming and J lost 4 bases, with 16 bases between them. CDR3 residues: CASRGAQRTYEQYF. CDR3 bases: TGTGCCAGCAGGGGAGCACAGAGAACATACGAGCAGTACTTC.

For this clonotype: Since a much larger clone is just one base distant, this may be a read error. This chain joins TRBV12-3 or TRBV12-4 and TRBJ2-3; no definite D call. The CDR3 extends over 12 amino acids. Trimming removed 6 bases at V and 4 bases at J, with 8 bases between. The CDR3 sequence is CASSRSADTQYF. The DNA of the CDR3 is TGTGCCAGCAGCCGGAGTGCAGATACGCAGTATTTT.

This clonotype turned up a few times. In nucleotides, the CDR3 is TGTGCCAGCAGTTTAATCCAGGGGAGTACCTCTGGAAACACCATATATTTT. Protein product: CASSLIQGSTSGNTIYF. The chain uses TRBV28 and TRBJ1-3; a possible D gene is TRBD1 (6 bases). The CDR3 has 17 amino acids. V was shortened by 2 bases and J by 0 bases, with 14 bases between the two germline ends. Germline CDR1 is MDHEN and CDR2 is SYDVKM.

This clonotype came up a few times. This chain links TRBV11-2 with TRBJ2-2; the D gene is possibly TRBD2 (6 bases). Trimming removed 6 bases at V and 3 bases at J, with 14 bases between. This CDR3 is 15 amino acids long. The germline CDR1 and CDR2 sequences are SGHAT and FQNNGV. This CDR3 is CASSYQGGDTGELFF. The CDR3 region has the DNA TGTGCCAGCAGTTATCAGGGAGGTGACACCGGGGAGCTGTTTTTT.

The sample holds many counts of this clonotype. This chain's CDR3 is CASSLGREAGYTF. The CDR3 nucleotides read TGTGCCAGCAGCTTGGGCAGGGAAGCCGGCTACACCTTC. V is TRBV5-6 and J is TRBJ1-2, with D perhaps TRBD1 (5 bases). V shed 0 bases and J shed 8 bases, with 11 bases lying between them. Germline V lookup: CDR1 SGHDT, CDR2 YYEEEE. This CDR3 comprises 13 residues.